The next 10 T cell receptor beta chains were all read from a single sample in a study of blood T cell repertoires in COVID-19. Method: immunoSEQ multiplex PCR; TCRdb's copy keeps in-frame clones and lacks some. The sample carries about 210,000 clones, 75% to 85% recorded once. Source material: PBMCs or T cells enriched from blood (not recorded which). The receptor set was obtained from a middle-aged man who had recovered from COVID-19.

This rearrangement joins TRBV29-1 to TRBJ2-7; the D is unclear. Germline V lookup: CDR1 SQVTM, CDR2 ANQGSEA. Trimming took off 3 bases at V and 2 bases at J, with 5 bases between the two ends. There are 11 residues in the CDR3. The CDR3 sequence: CSVDSAYEQYF. DNA for the CDR3: TGCAGCGTTGATAGTGCCTACGAGCAGTACTTC.

The chain couples TRBV12-3 or TRBV12-4 to TRBJ1-2; 8 nucleotides match TRBD1. The V gene end was trimmed by 6 bases and the J gene end by 6 bases; junction bases not matched to a gene: 6. The CDR3 totals 13 residues. CDR3 coding DNA: TGTGCCAGCAGGCTCGGACAGGGAAATGGCTACACCTTC. Residues: CASRLGQGNGYTF.

The J gene is TRBJ2-5, the V gene TRBV7-2; maybe TRBD1 (5 bases). In germline, CDR1 is SGHTA, CDR2 FQGNSA. The CDR3 has 16 amino acids. Trimming pared 5 bases from V and 1 base from J, leaving 17 bases between. Here the CDR3 DNA reads TGTGCCAGCAGCCCCCGCCAGCAGGGCCTCCAAGAGACCCAGTACTTC. Amino acids: CASSPRQQGLQETQYF. Based on the CDR3 plus reference TRBV7-2 and TRBJ2-5, the full variable domain is GAGVSQSPSNKVTEKGKDVELRCDPISGHTALYWYRQSLGQGLEFLIYFQGNSAPDKSGLPSDRFSAERTGGSVSTLTIQRTQQEDSAVYLCASSPRQQGLQETQYFGPGTRLLVL.

This clone was recorded only once. Other DNA sequences from this sample encode an identical CDR3 as well. The chain joins TRBV7-9 to TRBJ2-3; D is possibly TRBD2 (6 bases). CDR3 size: 14 residues. V shed 3 bases and J shed 4 bases, with 11 bases lying between them. Germline CDR1 reads SEHNR; CDR2 reads FQNEAQ (reference sequence). As DNA, the CDR3 is TGTGCCAGCAGCTTGGACGGCGGGGCAGATACGCAGTATTTT. This encodes CASSLDGGADTQYF.

This chain connects TRBV3-1 (or the pseudogene TRBV3-2) to TRBJ2-3; the match to TRBD2 covers 10 bases. The germline V gene encodes CDR1 LGHDT and CDR2 YNNKEL (reference sequence). With 5 bases clipped from V and 6 bases from J, the junction kept 11 bases outside the gene matches. The CDR3 is 16 amino acids. CDR3 amino acids: CASSTSSGGQTDTQYF. CDR3 bases: TGTGCCAGCAGCACAAGTAGCGGGGGGCAGACGGATACGCAGTATTTT.

The genes are TRBV14 and TRBJ1-1; 8 nucleotides agree with TRBD1. The CDR3 extends over 17 amino acids. The germline gives CDR1 SGHDN, CDR2 FVKESK. Trimming at V came to 4 bases and at J to 5 bases, leaving 15 bases not matched to a gene. The CDR3 here is CASSRRTGGVGGTEAFF. The CDR3 DNA reads as TGTGCCAGCAGCCGCCGAACAGGGGGTGTAGGGGGTACTGAAGCTTTCTTT. The whole variable domain, filled in from reference TRBV14 and TRBJ1-1, reads EAGVTQFPSHSVIEKGQTVTLRCDPISGHDNLYWYRRVMGKEIKFLLHFVKESKQDESGMPNNRFLAERTGGTYSTLKVQPAELEDSGVYFCASSRRTGGVGGTEAFFGQGTRLTVV.

The CDR3 DNA reads TGTGCCAGTAGTATAGCCCGAGGCAATGAGCAGTTCTTC. Residues: CASSIARGNEQFF. The chain employs TRBV19 and TRBJ2-1; D remains unclear. The V and J ends lost 1 base and 6 bases respectively, with 7 bases between them. The CDR3 runs to 13 residues. From germline, CDR1 is LNHDA and CDR2 SQIVND (reference sequence).

The chain couples TRBV13 to TRBJ2-7, with TRBD1 as a possible D gene (6 bases). Germline CDR1 is PRHDT and CDR2 is FYEKMQ (reference sequence). The CDR3 has 13 residues. With 5 bases removed from V and 2 bases from J, the gap between germline ends came to 10 bases. CDR3 region: CASSPGVAYEQYF. The CDR3 bases are TGTGCCAGCAGCCCAGGGGTCGCCTACGAGCAGTACTTC.

This clone was counted between two and nine times. The chain is built from TRBV18 and TRBJ2-3, with D unclear. V was pared by 3 bases and J by 6 bases, with 19 bases between. CDR3 length: 16 residues. Germline V CDR1 and CDR2: KGHSH, LQKENI. The CDR3 coding sequence is TGTGCCAGCTCACCCGCTGGAGTTTTGACTGCCGATACGCAGTATTTT. Its protein is CASSPAGVLTADTQYF. Complete variable domain (other parts from reference TRBV18 and TRBJ2-3): NAGVMQNPRHLVRRRGQEARLRCSPMKGHSHVYWYRQLPEEGLKFMVYLQKENIIDESGMPKERFSAEFPKEGPSILRIQQVVRGDSAAYFCASSPAGVLTADTQYFGPGTRLTVL.

This chain links TRBV2 with TRBJ1-3; D unclear. CDR1 SNHLY and CDR2 FYNNEI come from the germline V gene. V was trimmed by 7 bases and J by 0 bases, leaving 16 bases between them. The CDR3 covers 16 residues. The CDR3 here is CASTLSPQISGNTIYF. For the CDR3, the DNA is TGTGCCAGCACCTTAAGTCCCCAGATCTCTGGAAACACCATATATTTT.